What follows are 5 T cell receptor beta chains derived from one specimen sequenced in a study of cytotoxic CD8 clonotypes in ibrutinib-treated CLL. Clones were sequenced by immunoSEQ multiplex PCR, and TCRdb holds only the in-frame ones, with some missing. The sample yields hundreds of thousands of clones, just under 80% seen once. Sample: PBMCs, taken before ibrutinib treatment. These receptors originate from a human donor with chronic lymphocytic leukemia.

J is TRBJ2-4 and V is TRBV13; 10 bases align to TRBD1. Germline V gene data show CDR1 as PRHDT and CDR2 as FYEKMQ (reference sequence). This CDR3 contains 14 residues. V dropped 7 bases and J dropped 6; count of bases not matched to a gene: 6. The DNA of the CDR3 is TGTGCCAGCACACAGACAGGGGGCATAAACATTCAGTACTTC. Translated: CASTQTGGINIQYF.

The chain is built from TRBV6-5 and TRBJ1-5, with 10 nucleotides matching TRBD1. The CDR3 is made up of 13 amino acids. Germline lookup yields CDR1 MNHEY and CDR2 SVGAGI. With V trimmed by 5 bases and J by 11 bases, 6 bases remained unmatched. The CDR3: CASSPGGQGSQHF. The CDR3 DNA is TGTGCCAGCAGTCCGGGGGGACAGGGGTCCCAGCATTTT.

The chain recombines TRBV27 with TRBJ2-7, with 7 bases that match TRBD2. Germline V gene lookup returns CDR1 MNHEY and CDR2 SMNVEV (reference sequence). V lost 7 bases, J lost 4 bases, and 7 bases stayed unmatched. This CDR3 is built from 13 residues. CDR3 residues: CASKSGGRYEQYF. The CDR3, as DNA: TGTGCCAGCAAGTCGGGGGGAAGGTACGAGCAGTACTTC.

V gene TRBV7-2 combines with J gene TRBJ1-5; D is unresolved. Trimming removed 7 bases from V and 4 bases from J, with 8 bases in between. The CDR3 loop spans 12 amino acids. In germline, CDR1 is SGHTA, CDR2 FQGNSA. The chain's CDR3 is CASNSVNQPQHF. DNA for the CDR3: TGTGCCAGCAACTCCGTAAATCAGCCCCAGCATTTT.

The chain employs TRBV7-6 and TRBJ2-5, with TRBD2 identical over 8 bases. The CDR3 length is 16 residues. CDR1 and CDR2 from the germline V gene are SGHVS and FNYEAQ. With 4 bases clipped from V and 5 bases from J, the junction kept 12 bases outside the gene matches. The DNA for the CDR3 is TGTGCCAGCAGCTATCTAGCGGCGGGAGGAGACGAGACCCAGTACTTC. Translated: CASSYLAAGGDETQYF.